The TCR beta chain under discussion was sequenced for a study of blood T cell repertoires in COVID-19. Background on the study: Acute and convalescent COVID-19 specimens originated in the United States, Italy and Spain.

The data were produced by immunoSEQ multiplex PCR, yet TCRdb's version contains in-frame clones alone and is incomplete. The top ten hold around 7% of the sample, which has around 150,000 clones, roughly 82% seen once. The CDR3 has 12 residues. The V and J ends lost 10 bases and 4 bases respectively, with 14 bases between them. CDR1 and CDR2 (germline): MNHEY, SVGAGI. This sequence joins TRBV6-5 and TRBJ2-7; D unresolved. This TCR was recovered from a woman aged 40 to 50 with COVID-19, enrolled during active disease. The sample consisted of peripheral blood. CDR3 amino acids: CATQEFGYEQYF. The DNA of the CDR3 is TGTGCCACCCAGGAATTTGGTTACGAGCAGTACTTC.